These 10 T cell receptor beta chains were sequenced from one sample in a study of CD8+ T cells in alopecia areata. Extracted from the samples, RNA was reverse transcribed into cDNA to serve as the sequencing template. Libraries were prepared by immunoSEQ multiplex PCR; TCRdb keeps only in-frame clonotypes and omits some of them. The sample lists approximately 45,000 clones, about three fifths occurring once. Treatment of the sample: oral pan-JAK inhibitor, 5-10 mg twice daily. The sample in question was CD8+ T cells sorted from blood, obtained at week 4, from a patient treated with tofacitinib. These TCRs come from a human donor with alopecia areata.

This chain connects TRBV30 to TRBJ2-7, with no clear D. The CDR3 length is 13 residues. Germline V gives CDR1 GTSNPN, CDR2 SVGIG (reference sequence). Deletions cut 0 bases from V and 3 bases from J, with 9 bases between. The CDR3 loop is CAWSVQSHYEQYF. Written as DNA, the CDR3 is TGTGCCTGGAGTGTACAGAGCCACTACGAGCAGTACTTC.

The V and J genes are TRBV4-1 and TRBJ1-2, with no clear D. The germline CDR1 and CDR2 sequences are MGHRA and YSYEKL. The V end lost 1 base, the J end lost 3 bases, and 12 bases lay between the germline ends. This CDR3 is built from 15 residues. CDR3 protein: CASSQVAGSDYGYTF. CDR3 bases: TGCGCCAGCAGCCAAGTGGCCGGGTCGGACTATGGCTACACCTTC.

This chain links TRBV6-5 with TRBJ1-4, with D perhaps matching TRBD1 (5 bases). Germline CDR1 MNHEY, CDR2 SVGAGI. CDR3 length: 15 amino acids. The V and J ends lost 2 bases and 2 bases respectively, with 9 bases between them. The CDR3 DNA is TGTGCCAGCAGTTACCTTGGGGGGACTAATGAAAAACTGTTTTTT. Residues: CASSYLGGTNEKLFF.

The chain has TRBV11-2 and TRBJ2-1, with no clear D. The germline gives CDR1 SGHAT, CDR2 FQNNGV. The V end lost 2 bases, the J end lost 3 bases, and 8 bases lay between the germline ends. The CDR3 extends over 14 amino acids. The chain's CDR3 is CASSLSFLYNEQFF. The CDR3 DNA sequence: TGTGCCAGCAGCTTATCTTTCCTCTACAATGAGCAGTTCTTC.

The rearrangement joins TRBV29-1 to TRBJ2-6; 9 bases line up with TRBD1. Germline V CDR1 and CDR2: SQVTM, ANQGSEA. This CDR3 is 16 amino acids long. The V gene end was trimmed by 5 bases and the J gene end by 0 bases; junction bases not matched to a gene: 5. The CDR3, as DNA: TGCAGCGTTTGGACAGGGGAAGCCTCTGGGGCCAACGTCCTGACTTTC. It codes for CSVWTGEASGANVLTF.

This rearrangement joins TRBV9 to TRBJ1-1, with D tentatively TRBD1 (6 bases). V shed 1 base and J shed 1 base, with 11 bases lying between them. The CDR3 is made up of 15 amino acids. Germline V gene data show CDR1 as SGDLS and CDR2 as YYNGEE. CDR3 residues: CASSVNRDGNTEAFF. For the CDR3, the DNA is TGTGCCAGCAGCGTAAACAGGGATGGGAACACTGAAGCTTTCTTT.

This clone was observed a handful of times. This chain joins TRBV7-6 and TRBJ2-7, with 7 bases that match TRBD2. CDR3 length: 14 amino acids. Germline V gene lookup returns CDR1 SGHVS and CDR2 FNYEAQ. With 2 bases clipped from V and 6 bases from J, the junction kept 7 bases outside the gene matches. Written as DNA, the CDR3 is TGTGCCAGCAGCTTATTGGCCGGGGGGTCCGAGCAGTACTTC. Translating gives CASSLLAGGSEQYF.

This clone was detected only once. This sample also contains other DNA sequences that code for the same CDR3. The rearrangement links TRBV29-1 to TRBJ1-1; D gene ambiguous. Germline V gene data show CDR1 as SQVTM and CDR2 as ANQGSEA. Trimming shortened V by 4 bases and J by 1 base, and 7 bases separated the two germline ends. The CDR3 totals 12 residues. CDR3 nucleotides: TGCAGCGTTGGCGGAGGGAACACTGAAGCTTTCTTT. It yields the protein CSVGGGNTEAFF.

This sequence joins TRBV29-1 and TRBJ2-1; no clear D gene. The CDR3 consists of 9 residues. The V gene lost 2 bases and the J gene lost 8 bases, with 1 base spanning the gap. Germline V gives CDR1 SQVTM, CDR2 ANQGSEA. CDR3 DNA sequence: TGCAGCGTTGAATATGAGCAGTTCTTC. Translating it yields CSVEYEQFF.

Sample share makes this clone medium-sized (0.01 to 0.1%). The V gene is TRBV28, the J gene TRBJ1-1; unclear D gene. V dropped 4 bases and J dropped 0 bases, with 9 bases sitting between them. CDR1 MDHEN and CDR2 SYDVKM come from the germline V gene. This CDR3 spans 14 amino acids. CDR3 sequence (DNA): TGTGCCAGCAGTTGGCAGAATATGAACACTGAAGCTTTCTTT. Its protein is CASSWQNMNTEAFF.